What follows is one T cell receptor (beta chain) and its context. The target antigen is unknown. Sequencing was performed with immunoSEQ multiplex PCR; in TCRdb, only in-frame clones are kept and a portion is missing. The sample shows about 12,000 clones, over 75% of them seen only once. This record comes from a study of chemoradiotherapy in HPV16-positive cancers. Looking at the study overall: Two HPV16-positive patients' cells yielded candidate HPV-specific clones and common motifs.

Study-level results: Functional assays defining HPV-specific T cells used only a couple of HPV16-positive patients. During treatment, candidate HPV-specific clones and E7-related motifs expanded in tumor.

V trimming: 1 base; J trimming: 1 base; junction bases outside the gene matches: 10. The length of the CDR3 is 17 residues. Looked up from germline, CDR1 is SGHVS and CDR2 is FQNEAQ. The sequence was obtained from a human donor with HPV-associated anogenital cancer. This chain joins TRBV7-8 and TRBJ2-7; 7 bases line up with TRBD1. This specimen was acquired from a patient who underwent chemoradiotherapy. The CDR3 DNA sequence: TGTGCCAGCAGCTTAGGGGCGACGACAGGGCTATCCTACGAGCAGTACTTC. Translating it yields CASSLGATTGLSYEQYF.